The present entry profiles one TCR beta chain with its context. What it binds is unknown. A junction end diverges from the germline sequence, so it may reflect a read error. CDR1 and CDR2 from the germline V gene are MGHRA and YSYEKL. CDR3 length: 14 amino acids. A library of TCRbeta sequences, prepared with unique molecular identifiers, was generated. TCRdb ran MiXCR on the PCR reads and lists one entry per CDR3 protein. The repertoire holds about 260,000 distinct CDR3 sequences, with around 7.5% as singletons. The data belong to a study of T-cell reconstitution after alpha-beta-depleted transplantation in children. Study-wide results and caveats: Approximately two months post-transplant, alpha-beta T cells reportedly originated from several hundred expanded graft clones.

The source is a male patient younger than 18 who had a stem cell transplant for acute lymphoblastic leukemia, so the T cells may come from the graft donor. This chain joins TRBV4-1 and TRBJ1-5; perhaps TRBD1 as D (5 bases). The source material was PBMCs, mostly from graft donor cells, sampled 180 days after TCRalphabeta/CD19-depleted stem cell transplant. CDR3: CASSQEGTIQPHHF. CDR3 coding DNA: TGCGCCAGCAGCCAAGAAGGGACGATCCAGCCCCATCATTTT.